This T cell receptor beta chain was profiled in a study of early T cells in non-severe SARS-CoV-2 infection. Study summary: Sequencing of unsorted whole blood was done on bulk RNA, leaving chains unpaired.

The germline V gene encodes CDR1 DFQATT and CDR2 SNEGSKA (reference sequence). CDR3 length: 13 amino acids. V lost 2 bases and J 6 bases, leaving 10 bases between the germline ends. This clonotype was found a few times. Researchers attached unique molecular identifiers to individual cDNA molecules. TCRdb used MiXCR to reprocess the 5' RACE reads, holding one entry per CDR3 protein. The sample contains roughly 68,000 distinct CDR3 sequences, less than 5.5% of which appear only once. Sample: whole blood. The clonotype originates from an adult who was a healthcare worker with PCR-confirmed SARS-CoV-2 infection or an uninfected control (not recorded which). V is TRBV20-1 and J is TRBJ2-2; weak D call: TRBD1 (5 bases). In nucleotides, the CDR3 is TGCAGTGCTAGACCCCAGGGTCCCGGGGAGCTGTTTTTT. It codes for CSARPQGPGELFF.